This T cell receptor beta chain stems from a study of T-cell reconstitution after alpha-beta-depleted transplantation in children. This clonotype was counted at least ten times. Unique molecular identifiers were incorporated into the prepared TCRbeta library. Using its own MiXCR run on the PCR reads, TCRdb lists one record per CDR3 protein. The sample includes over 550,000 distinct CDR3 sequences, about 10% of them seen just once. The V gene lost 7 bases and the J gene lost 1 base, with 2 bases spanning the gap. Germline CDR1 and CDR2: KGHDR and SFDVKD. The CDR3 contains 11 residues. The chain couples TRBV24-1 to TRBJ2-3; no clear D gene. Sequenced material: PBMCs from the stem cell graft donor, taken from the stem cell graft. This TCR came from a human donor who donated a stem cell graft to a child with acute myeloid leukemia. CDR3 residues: CATSRTDTQYF. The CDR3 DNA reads TGTGCCACCAGCCGCACAGATACGCAGTATTTT.